The rows below give T cell receptor beta chains drawn from one sample of a study of T cell responses to AZD1222 COVID-19 vaccine. Assay used: immunoSEQ multiplex PCR; TCRdb lists only in-frame clones, some missing. The sample lists about 47,000 clones, just under 80% occurring once. This specimen consisted of peripheral blood, obtained 28 days after the second dose of the MenACWY control vaccine. The receptors come from an adult who received the MenACWY meningococcal vaccine as a control. The CDR3 runs from the conserved cysteine through the conserved F or W. The D gene is left open where the match is weak. Clone size appears in some rows only: once, few, many, or a class for an expanded clone.

D	size	V	J	DNA	CDR3
-	-	TRBV7-9	TRBJ1-3	TGTGCCAGCAGCCCCAAGGGAGTTCTTGGAAACACCATATATTTT	CASSPKGVLGNTIYF
-	-	TRBV30	TRBJ1-1	TGTGCCTCGAGCATGAACACTGAAGCTTTCTTT	CASSMNTEAFF
TRBD1	-	TRBV12-5	TRBJ1-5	TGTGCTAGTGGGGGACAGGGTGGCAATCAGCCCCAGCATTTT	CASGGQGGNQPQHF
-	-	TRBV6-1	TRBJ1-5	TGTGCCAGCAGTGAAGCGTGGGGCAATCAGCCCCAGCATTTT	CASSEAWGNQPQHF
TRBD1	once	TRBV7-9	TRBJ1-2	TGTGCCAGCAGCTTGGATCGACAGGGGGTCACCTTC	CASSLDRQGVTF
-	few	TRBV3-1/TRBV3-2	TRBJ2-7	TGTGCCAGCAGCCCCGCGGGGAACTCCTACGAGCAGTACTTC	CASSPAGNSYEQYF
-	-	TRBV18	TRBJ2-4	TGTGCCACCGCAGCTCTAGGGAGGCAAAACATTCAGTACTTC	CATAALGRQNIQYF
-	-	TRBV25-1	TRBJ1-2	TGTGCCAGCAAAGGGGATACAGGGAGCTATGGCTACACCTTC	CASKGDTGSYGYTF
TRBD2	once	TRBV18	TRBJ2-1	TGTGCCAGCTCACCGGGACTAGCGGGAGGGCCCGGGAGCAATGAGCAGTTCTTC	CASSPGLAGGPGSNEQFF
-	-	TRBV15	TRBJ1-3	TGTGCCACCAGCAGAGATTGGGGGGAGGCCGGAAACACCATATATTTT	CATSRDWGEAGNTIYF
TRBD1	-	TRBV11-2	TRBJ1-6	TGTGCCAGCAGCTCTATCCGGGACAGGGGGCATTCACCCCTCCACTTT	CASSSIRDRGHSPLHF
-	-	TRBV2	TRBJ2-1	TGTGCCAGCAGTGAGCTGTATGAGCAGTTCTTC	CASSELYEQFF
-	-	TRBV29-1	TRBJ2-5	TGCAGCGTTGCTATTAGGGTTTTAGAGACCCAGTACTTC	CSVAIRVLETQYF
-	-	TRBV18	TRBJ1-4	TGTGCCAGTTCGCTCAGGGCAGACCGGGTTAATGAAAAACTGTTTTTT	CASSLRADRVNEKLFF
-	once	TRBV6-6	TRBJ2-7	TGTGCCAGCAGTCTCTCGCACCGGGCCCTAGTCCAATACGAGCAGTACTTC	CASSLSHRALVQYEQYF
-	-	TRBV7-2	TRBJ1-3	TGTGCCAGCAGCTTTAACTCTGGAAACACCATATATTTT	CASSFNSGNTIYF
-	few	TRBV9	TRBJ1-1	TGTGCCAGCAGCCCACTATCCGGGTCCTTCGGGAAGAACACTGAAGCTTTCTTT	CASSPLSGSFGKNTEAFF
TRBD1	-	TRBV28	TRBJ2-6	TGTGCCAGCAGTTTTTCAGGGGGCACTGGGGCCAACGTCCTGACTTTC	CASSFSGGTGANVLTF
TRBD2	-	TRBV24-1	TRBJ2-1	TGTGCCACCAGTGACCCCGAGGCGGGAGGTCTCGATGAGCAGTTCTTC	CATSDPEAGGLDEQFF
-	-	TRBV28	TRBJ2-1	TGTGCCAGCGGTCGGCGGGGCTCCTACAATGAGCAGTTCTTC	CASGRRGSYNEQFF
-	-	TRBV3-1/TRBV3-2	TRBJ2-7	TGTGCCAGCAGCCCTCGACTTACCCACAGCGACGAGCAGTACTTC	CASSPRLTHSDEQYF
TRBD2	-	TRBV9	TRBJ2-1	TGTGCCAGCAGCTCGGGACTAAACGAGAAGGAGCAGTTCTTC	CASSSGLNEKEQFF
-	-	TRBV5-6	TRBJ2-5	TGTGCCAGCAGCTTGGGACTCCAAGAGACCCAGTACTTC	CASSLGLQETQYF
-	few	TRBV14	TRBJ2-2	TGTGCCAGCAGATTAGGGGGCACCGGGGAGCTGTTTTTT	CASRLGGTGELFF
-	-	TRBV28	TRBJ1-2	TGTGCCAGCAGTTTGAGGAATTATGGCTACACCTTC	CASSLRNYGYTF
-	few	TRBV11-2	TRBJ2-7	TGTGCCAGCAGCTCCCCCCGGTTTTCTCCCTACGAGCAGTACTTC	CASSSPRFSPYEQYF